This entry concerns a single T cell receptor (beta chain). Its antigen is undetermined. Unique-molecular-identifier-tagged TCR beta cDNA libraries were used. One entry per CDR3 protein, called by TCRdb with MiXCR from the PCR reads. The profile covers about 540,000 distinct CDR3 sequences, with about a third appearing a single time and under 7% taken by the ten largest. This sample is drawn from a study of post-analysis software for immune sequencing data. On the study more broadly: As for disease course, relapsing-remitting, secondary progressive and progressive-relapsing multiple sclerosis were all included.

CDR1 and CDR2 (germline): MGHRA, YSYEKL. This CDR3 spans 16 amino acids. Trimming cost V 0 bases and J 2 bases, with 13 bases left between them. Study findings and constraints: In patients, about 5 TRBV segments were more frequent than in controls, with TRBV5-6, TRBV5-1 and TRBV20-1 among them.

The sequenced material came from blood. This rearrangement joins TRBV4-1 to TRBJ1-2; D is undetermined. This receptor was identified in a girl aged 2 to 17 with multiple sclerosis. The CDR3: CASSQEGSRANYGYTF. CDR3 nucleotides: TGCGCCAGCAGCCAAGAAGGGTCGAGGGCCAACTATGGCTACACCTTC.